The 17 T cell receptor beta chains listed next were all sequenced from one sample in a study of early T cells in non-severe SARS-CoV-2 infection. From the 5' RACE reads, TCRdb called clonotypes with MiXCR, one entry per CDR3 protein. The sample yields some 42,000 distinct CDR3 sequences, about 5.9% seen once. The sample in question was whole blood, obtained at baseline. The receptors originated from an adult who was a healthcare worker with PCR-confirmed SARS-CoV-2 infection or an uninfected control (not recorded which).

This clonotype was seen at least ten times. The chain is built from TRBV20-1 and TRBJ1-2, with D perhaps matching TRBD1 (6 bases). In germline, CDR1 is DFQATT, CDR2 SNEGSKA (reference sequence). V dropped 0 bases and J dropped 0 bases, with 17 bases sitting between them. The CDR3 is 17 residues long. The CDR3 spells CSARDLRRDKSNYGYTF. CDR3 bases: TGCAGTGCTAGAGACCTCAGACGGGACAAGTCTAACTATGGCTACACCTTC.

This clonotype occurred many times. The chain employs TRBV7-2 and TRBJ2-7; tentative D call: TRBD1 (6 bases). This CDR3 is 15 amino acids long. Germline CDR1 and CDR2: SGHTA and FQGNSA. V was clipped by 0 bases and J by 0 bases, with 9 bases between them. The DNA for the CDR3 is TGTGCCAGCAGCTTAGCAGGGGGTTCCTCCTACGAGCAGTACTTC. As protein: CASSLAGGSSYEQYF.

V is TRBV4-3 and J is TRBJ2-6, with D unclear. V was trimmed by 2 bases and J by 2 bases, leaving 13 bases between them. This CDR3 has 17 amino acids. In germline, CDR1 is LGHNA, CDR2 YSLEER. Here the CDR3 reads CASSQSARVAGANVLTF. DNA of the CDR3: TGCGCCAGCAGCCAATCGGCGAGAGTAGCTGGGGCCAACGTCCTGACTTTC.

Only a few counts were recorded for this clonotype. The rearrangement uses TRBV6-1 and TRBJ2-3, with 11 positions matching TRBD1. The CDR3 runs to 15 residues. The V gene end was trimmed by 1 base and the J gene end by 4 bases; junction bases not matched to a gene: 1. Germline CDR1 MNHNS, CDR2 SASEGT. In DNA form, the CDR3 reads TGTGCCAGCAGTGAAGGGACAGGGGGCGCAGATACGCAGTATTTT. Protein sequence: CASSEGTGGADTQYF.

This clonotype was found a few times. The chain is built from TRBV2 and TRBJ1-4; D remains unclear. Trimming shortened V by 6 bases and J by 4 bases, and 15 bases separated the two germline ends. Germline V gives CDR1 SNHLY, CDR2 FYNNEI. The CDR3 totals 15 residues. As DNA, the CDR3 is TGTGCCAGCAGCCTAGAGGGAAGCGTTAATGAAAAACTGTTTTTT. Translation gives CASSLEGSVNEKLFF. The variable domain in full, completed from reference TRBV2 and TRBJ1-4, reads EPEVTQTPSHQVTQMGQEVILRCVPISNHLYFYWYRQILGQKVEFLVSFYNNEISEKSEIFDDQFSVERPDGSNFTLKIRSTKLEDSAMYFCASSLEGSVNEKLFFGSGTQLSVL.

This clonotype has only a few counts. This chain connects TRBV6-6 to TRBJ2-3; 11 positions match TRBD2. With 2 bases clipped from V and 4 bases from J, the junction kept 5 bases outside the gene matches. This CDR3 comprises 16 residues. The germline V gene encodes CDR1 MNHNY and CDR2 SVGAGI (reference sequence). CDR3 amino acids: CASSYKLAGGADTQYF. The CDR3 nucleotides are TGTGCCAGCAGTTACAAGCTAGCGGGGGGCGCAGATACGCAGTATTTT.

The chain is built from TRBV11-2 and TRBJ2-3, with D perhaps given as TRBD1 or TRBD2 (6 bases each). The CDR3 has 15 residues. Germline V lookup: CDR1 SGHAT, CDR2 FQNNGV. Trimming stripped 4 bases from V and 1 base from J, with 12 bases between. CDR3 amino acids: CASSSSGARTDTQYF. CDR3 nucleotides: TGTGCCAGCAGCTCCTCGGGGGCCCGCACAGATACGCAGTATTTT.

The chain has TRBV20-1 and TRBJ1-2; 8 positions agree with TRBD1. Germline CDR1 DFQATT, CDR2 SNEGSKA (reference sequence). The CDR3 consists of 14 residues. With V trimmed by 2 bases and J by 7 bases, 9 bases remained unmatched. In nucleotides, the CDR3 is TGCAGTGCTAGATACCTCGACAGGGGAGGTGGCTACACCTTC. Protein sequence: CSARYLDRGGGYTF.

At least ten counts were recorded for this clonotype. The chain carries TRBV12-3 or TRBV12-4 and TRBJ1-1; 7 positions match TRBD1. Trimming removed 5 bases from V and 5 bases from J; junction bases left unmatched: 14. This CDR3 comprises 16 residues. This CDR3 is CASSPFQGVMGTEAFF. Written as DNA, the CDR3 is TGTGCCAGCAGTCCATTCCAGGGGGTAATGGGGACTGAAGCTTTCTTT.

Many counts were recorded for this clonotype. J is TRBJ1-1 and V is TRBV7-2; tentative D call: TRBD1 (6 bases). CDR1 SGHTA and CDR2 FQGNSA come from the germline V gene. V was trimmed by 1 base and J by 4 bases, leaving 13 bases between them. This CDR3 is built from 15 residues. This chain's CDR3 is CASSLEGGPTTEAFF. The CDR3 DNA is TGTGCCAGCAGCTTAGAGGGGGGGCCAACCACTGAAGCTTTCTTT.

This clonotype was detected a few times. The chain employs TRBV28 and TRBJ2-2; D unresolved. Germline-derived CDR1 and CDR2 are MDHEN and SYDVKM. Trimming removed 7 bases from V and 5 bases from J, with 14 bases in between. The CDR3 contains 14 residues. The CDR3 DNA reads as TGTGCCAGCATTACACCCTCTCGGACCGGGGAGCTGTTTTTT. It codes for CASITPSRTGELFF. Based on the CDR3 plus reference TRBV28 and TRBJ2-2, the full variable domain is DVKVTQSSRYLVKRTGEKVFLECVQDMDHENMFWYRQDPGLGLRLIYFSYDVKMKEKGDIPEGYSVSREKKERFSLILESASTNQTSMYLCASITPSRTGELFFGEGSRLTVL.

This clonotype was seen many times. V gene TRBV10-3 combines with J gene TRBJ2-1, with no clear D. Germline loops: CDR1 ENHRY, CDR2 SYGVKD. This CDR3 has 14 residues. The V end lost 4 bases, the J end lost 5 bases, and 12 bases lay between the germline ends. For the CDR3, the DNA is TGTGCCATCAGTGCTATTCAGCTGGACAATGAGCAGTTCTTC. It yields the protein CAISAIQLDNEQFF.

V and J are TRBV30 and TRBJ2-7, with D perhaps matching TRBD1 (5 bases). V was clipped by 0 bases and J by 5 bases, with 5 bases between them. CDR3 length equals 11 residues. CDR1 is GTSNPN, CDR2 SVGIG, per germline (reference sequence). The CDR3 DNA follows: TGTGCCTGGAGTGTCAGGGACGAGCAGTACTTC. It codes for CAWSVRDEQYF.

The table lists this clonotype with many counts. The CDR3 loop reads CASSPQGAGNEQYF. CDR3 DNA: TGTGCCAGCTCACCCCAGGGGGCCGGTAACGAGCAGTACTTC. The V gene is TRBV18, the J gene TRBJ2-7; the match to TRBD1 covers 8 bases. There are 14 residues in the CDR3. Germline V gives CDR1 KGHSH, CDR2 LQKENI. V trimming: 3 bases; J trimming: 5 bases; junction bases outside the gene matches: 6.

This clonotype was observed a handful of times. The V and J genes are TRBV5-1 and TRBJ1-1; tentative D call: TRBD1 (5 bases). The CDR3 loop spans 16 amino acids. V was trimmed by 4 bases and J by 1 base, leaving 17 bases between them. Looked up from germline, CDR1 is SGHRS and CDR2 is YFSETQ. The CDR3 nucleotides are TGCGCCAGCAGCCGTCCCGGGACGGGTTCGAACACTGAAGCTTTCTTT. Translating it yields CASSRPGTGSNTEAFF.

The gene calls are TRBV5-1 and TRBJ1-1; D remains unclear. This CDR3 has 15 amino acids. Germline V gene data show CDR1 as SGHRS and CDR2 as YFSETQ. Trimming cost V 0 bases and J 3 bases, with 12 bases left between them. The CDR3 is CASSLGIGRDTEAFF. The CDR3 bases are TGCGCCAGCAGCTTGGGAATAGGGAGAGACACTGAAGCTTTCTTT.

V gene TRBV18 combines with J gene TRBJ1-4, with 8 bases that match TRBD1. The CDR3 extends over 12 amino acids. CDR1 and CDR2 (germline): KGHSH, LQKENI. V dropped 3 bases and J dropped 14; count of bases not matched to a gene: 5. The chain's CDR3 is CASSPDRGGLFF. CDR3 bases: TGTGCCAGCTCACCCGACAGGGGTGGGCTGTTTTTT.